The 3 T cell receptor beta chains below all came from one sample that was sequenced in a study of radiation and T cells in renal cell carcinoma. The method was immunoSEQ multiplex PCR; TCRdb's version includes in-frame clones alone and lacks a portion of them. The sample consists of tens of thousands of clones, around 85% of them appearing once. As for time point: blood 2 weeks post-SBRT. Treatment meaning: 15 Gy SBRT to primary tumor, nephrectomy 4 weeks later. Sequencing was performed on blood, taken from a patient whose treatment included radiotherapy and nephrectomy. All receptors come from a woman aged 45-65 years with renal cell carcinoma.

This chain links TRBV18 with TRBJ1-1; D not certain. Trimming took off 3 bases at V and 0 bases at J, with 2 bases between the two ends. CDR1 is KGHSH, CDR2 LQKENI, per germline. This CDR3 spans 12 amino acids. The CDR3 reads CASSPLNTEAFF. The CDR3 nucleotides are TGTGCCAGCTCACCCCTGAACACTGAAGCTTTCTTT. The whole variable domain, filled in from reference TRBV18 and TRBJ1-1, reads NAGVMQNPRHLVRRRGQEARLRCSPMKGHSHVYWYRQLPEEGLKFMVYLQKENIIDESGMPKERFSAEFPKEGPSILRIQQVVRGDSAAYFCASSPLNTEAFFGQGTRLTVV.

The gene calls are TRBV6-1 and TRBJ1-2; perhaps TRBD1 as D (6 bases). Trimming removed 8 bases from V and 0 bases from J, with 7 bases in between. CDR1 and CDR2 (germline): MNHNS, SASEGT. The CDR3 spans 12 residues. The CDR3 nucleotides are TGTGCCAGCTGGACAGCTAACTATGGCTACACCTTC. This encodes CASWTANYGYTF.

CDR3 bases: TGTGCCAGCTCACCCAGACAGGGGGTCCAAGAGACCCAGTACTTC. Translation gives CASSPRQGVQETQYF. V usage is TRBV18 and J usage is TRBJ2-5; the match to TRBD1 covers 9 bases. Germline CDR1 KGHSH, CDR2 LQKENI. V was pared by 3 bases and J by 1 base, with 3 bases of the junction left unmatched. The CDR3 consists of 15 residues.